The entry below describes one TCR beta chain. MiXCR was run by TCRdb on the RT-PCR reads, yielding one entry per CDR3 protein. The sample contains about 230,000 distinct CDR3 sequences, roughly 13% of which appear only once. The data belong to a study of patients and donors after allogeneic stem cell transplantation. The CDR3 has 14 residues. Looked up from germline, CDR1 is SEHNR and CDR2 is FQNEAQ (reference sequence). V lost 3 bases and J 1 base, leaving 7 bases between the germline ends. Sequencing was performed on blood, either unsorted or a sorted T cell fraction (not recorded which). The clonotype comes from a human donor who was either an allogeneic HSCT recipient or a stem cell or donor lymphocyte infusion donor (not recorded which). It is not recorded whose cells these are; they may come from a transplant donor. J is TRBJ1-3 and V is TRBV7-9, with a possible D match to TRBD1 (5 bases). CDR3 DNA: TGTGCCAGCAGCTTCAGGGTTTCTGGAAACACCATATATTTT. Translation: CASSFRVSGNTIYF.